The clone carrying this T cell receptor beta chain was picked up many times. The sample originates from a study of identical twins. TCRdb redid the calling of the 5' RACE reads with MiXCR, one entry per CDR3 protein. The sample comprises 350,000 to 500,000 distinct CDR3 sequences, approximately 17% of which are singletons, and less than 15% rests with the top ten. This CDR3 has 16 amino acids. Unmatched junction bases numbered 9, after V lost 4 bases and J lost 4 bases. Germline CDR1 and CDR2: LGHNA and YSLEER. The V call is TRBV4-3, the J call TRBJ2-1; TRBD2 agrees at 8 bases. Sequenced input: naive T cells sorted from blood. This TCR was sampled from a man aged 45-60 years in good health. The CDR3 DNA is TGCGCCAGCAGCCTTCACGATAGCGGGACATACAATGAGCAGTTCTTC. Translating gives CASSLHDSGTYNEQFF.